This T cell receptor (beta chain) was identified in a study of T cell changes during pregnancy in multiple sclerosis. Germline V gene lookup returns CDR1 SNHLY and CDR2 FYNNEI. The CDR3 runs 12 residues. A word on this clone: This clone may be a read error of a much larger clone one base away.

Sequencing was performed with immunoSEQ multiplex PCR; in TCRdb, only in-frame clones are kept and a portion is missing. The sample includes 45,000 to 55,000 clones, around 90% of them seen just once. The rearrangement uses TRBV2 and TRBJ2-7; TRBD1 is a possible D gene (6 bases). The sequence was obtained from a female donor in good health, enrolled as a control in a pregnancy study. Sample: CD4+ T cells from peripheral blood mononuclear cells, taken after pregnancy. This CDR3 reads CTSTPDSYEQYF. CDR3 nucleotide sequence: TGTACCAGCACCCCGGACAGCTACGAGCAGTACTTC.